The source of this T cell receptor beta chain is a study of blood T cells in healthy people across ages. Study-wide context: Template switching captured about one barcoded beta molecule per two T cells.

With regard to this clonotype: A much larger clonotype is one base distant, so this may be a read error.

Alongside a J-beta primer mix, a sample-barcoded 5' primer served in a second PCR lasting roughly 7 to 12 cycles. TCRdb processed the 5' RACE reads anew with MiXCR; each CDR3 protein has one entry. The table shows approximately 1.5 million distinct CDR3 sequences, with almost 35% occurring only once. Donation came from healthy Caucasian individuals in Russia who were aged roughly 6 to 95. This CDR3 is built from 13 residues. Germline lookup yields CDR1 SEHNR and CDR2 FQNEAQ (reference sequence). V shed 2 bases and J shed 2 bases, with 6 bases lying between them. The clonotype comes from a woman in her 30s in good health. The sample comprised blood. The chain carries TRBV7-9 and TRBJ1-2, with D hard to call. Here the CDR3 DNA reads TGTGCCAGCAGCTTAAAACAGAACTATGGCTACACCTTC. Translation: CASSLKQNYGYTF.